This TCR beta chain was documented in a study of blood T cell repertoires in COVID-19 (dated by TCRdb to 2018 to 2020). With regard to the full study: Samples from collaborators originated in the United States, Italy and Spain and spanned both the acute and convalescent phases of COVID-19. The repertoires were released in a freely available public database intended as a resource for research on the immune response to SARS-CoV-2. HLA class I and class II types, where available, came from metadata supplied by the sample provider rather than from assay-based typing. Deeply sampled blood TCRbeta repertoires from subjects exposed to, actively infected with, or recovered from COVID-19 were included in the dataset. The prospective study material was composed of cDNA or gDNA derived from T cells, B-cell-depleted T cells, or PBMCs. The samples were drawn from the first 160 participants of the ongoing ImmuneRACE study and from 1,200 or so subjects provided by 6 global collaborators. A de-identified subject ID, COVID-19 status, age in years and sex were almost always included in the sample metadata. What the work shows at the level of the full study, not this receptor alone: The quantity of clinical and demographic metadata differed by source and by participant and was supplied without curation.

Reading from cysteine to phenylalanine, the CDR3 counts 17 amino acids. CDR3 DNA only is kept here, 51 bases in frame from base 1. V lost 4 bases and J lost 4 bases, and the count of bases not matched to a germline gene is 10. CDR1 SGHRS and CDR2 YFSETQ were looked up in the germline V gene. TCRbeta CDR3 regions were amplified from genomic DNA using the immunoSEQ Assay, a bias-controlled multiplex PCR. As for the original processing: The number of nucleated cells in each sample was estimated by amplification of reference gene primers within the assay. To quantify the absolute abundance of each unique TCRbeta CDR3 rearrangement, sequence reads were collapsed and filtered. For each sample, productive Simpson clonality was calculated by taking the square root of Simpson's diversity index across productive rearrangements. TCRdb took over this immuneACCESS table, retaining in-frame rearrangements with V and J assigned. Such tables are incomplete; in checked studies, under half of the missing clones stem from an unresolved V gene, and the remainder is unexplained. D and trimming come from the DNA, and the V and J calls and clone size come from that table. For this sample there are roughly 310,000 clones; approximately 90% appear just once. Roughly 4.1% of the sample goes to the ten largest clones.

Collaborating institutions collected whole blood in K2EDTA tubes following their own protocols. Collaborator samples were shipped for TCRbeta analysis as frozen whole blood, isolated PBMCs, or DNA extracted from either sample type. This clone was found once. Its antigen is currently not known. No much larger clonotype is one base removed from it; base qualities were not supplied. The chain employs TRBV5-1 and TRBJ2-2; 10 of the junction bases match TRBD1. The clonotype originates from a woman in her forties or fifties with active or convalescent COVID-19. The sequencing sample was made of peripheral blood. The CDR3 has the sequence CASSRGQGHIVTGELFF. In nucleotides, the sequence is TGCGCCAGCAGCCGGGGACAGGGGCATATAGTCACCGGGGAGCTGTTTTTT.